The present TCR beta chain was sequenced within a study of blood T cell repertoires in COVID-19. In its sample, this clone was seen once. Original processing notes: Amplified reference gene primers provided the basis for estimating nucleated cell counts. Only in-frame clones appear in the TCRdb table, and some are missing; sequencing was by immunoSEQ multiplex PCR. Clonal size and the V and J genes are those of that table, whereas D and trimming came from the DNA. The sample has approximately 47,000 clones, approximately 80% seen once; the top ten hold approximately 8.2%. The germline CDR1 and CDR2 sequences are KGHSH and LQKENI. This CDR3 contains 12 residues. V was pared by 8 bases and J by 6 bases, with 4 bases of the junction left unmatched.

The origin of this receptor is a man aged 60 to 75 with acute or convalescent COVID-19. The chain carries TRBV18 and TRBJ1-1; 9 positions match TRBD1. The specimen was peripheral blood. The CDR3 DNA follows: TGTGCCAGCCGACAGGGGGGTGCTGAAGCTTTCTTT. Translated: CASRQGGAEAFF.